The sample holds a few counts of the clone carrying this TCR beta chain. The data were taken from a study of neoadjuvant anti-PD-1 for oral cavity cancer. Six replicates per PBMC sample, mostly from 480 ng of genomic DNA. The repertoire was sequenced with immunoSEQ multiplex PCR; TCRdb's copy has only in-frame clones and lacks some. The sample records 15,000 to 20,000 clones, around two thirds being singletons. The sequenced sample was PBMCs, obtained before nivolumab (anti-PD-1) treatment. The sequence was collected from a person aged 35-79 years with oral cavity squamous cell carcinoma.

The CDR3 sequence is CASSPSLGGSYEQYF. CDR3 nucleotides: TGTGCCAGCAGCCCAAGTTTGGGCGGTTCCTACGAGCAGTACTTC. The chain uses TRBV9 and TRBJ2-7, with D unclear. The CDR3 is 15 residues long. Trimming left V 4 bases short and J 1 base short, with 15 bases between. Germline V lookup: CDR1 SGDLS, CDR2 YYNGEE.